What follows is one T cell receptor (beta chain) and its context. With 6 bases removed from V and 5 bases from J, the gap between germline ends came to 13 bases. Germline CDR1 and CDR2: SNHLY and FYNNEI. The CDR3 totals 14 residues. This sample was taken from a study of control samples from healthy donors and cancer patients. Measured with immunoSEQ multiplex PCR; TCRdb has only the in-frame clones, and not every one. Altogether 100,000 to 150,000 clones are present, approximately 92% being singletons, with the ten largest covering around 2.5%. The sample taken for sequencing was blood. The chain has TRBV2 and TRBJ2-2; D perhaps matches TRBD1 (6 bases). The sequence derives from a man between 40 and 49 years old in good health. CDR3 protein: CASRAQGPTGELFF. The CDR3 DNA follows: TGTGCCAGCAGAGCACAGGGACCGACCGGGGAGCTGTTTTTT.